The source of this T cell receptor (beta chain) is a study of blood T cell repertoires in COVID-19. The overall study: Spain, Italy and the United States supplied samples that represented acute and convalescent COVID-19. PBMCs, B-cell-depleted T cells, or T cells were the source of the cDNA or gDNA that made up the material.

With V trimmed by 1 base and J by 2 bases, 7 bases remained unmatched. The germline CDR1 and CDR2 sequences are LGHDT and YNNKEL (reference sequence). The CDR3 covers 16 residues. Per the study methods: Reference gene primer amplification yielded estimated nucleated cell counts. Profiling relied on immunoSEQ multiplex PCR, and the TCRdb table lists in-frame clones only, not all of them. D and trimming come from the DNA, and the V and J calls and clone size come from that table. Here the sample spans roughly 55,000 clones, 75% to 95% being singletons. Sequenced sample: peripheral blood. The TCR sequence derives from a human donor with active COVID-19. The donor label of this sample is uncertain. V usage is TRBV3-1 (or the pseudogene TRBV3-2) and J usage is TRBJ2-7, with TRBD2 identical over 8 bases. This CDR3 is CASSQAPISGTYEQYF. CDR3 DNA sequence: TGTGCCAGCAGCCAAGCTCCGATTAGCGGGACCTACGAGCAGTACTTC.